A selection of T cell receptor beta chains follows, all from one sample in a study of brain T cells in children with intractable seizures. Sequencing used immunoSEQ multiplex PCR; TCRdb keeps in-frame clones, though not all of them. The data hold roughly 23,000 clones, with approximately 94% observed a single time. Sequences were derived from peripheral blood, sampled at surgery. These TCRs come from a boy aged 10-17 years with focal cortical dysplasia and intractable seizures. Both conserved end residues are part of each CDR3. The order of the fields is clone size, V gene, D gene, J gene, CDR3 protein, CDR3 DNA. The D gene is left open where the match is weak. Clone size is given for some rows only: seen once, a few or many times, or a class if the clone is expanded.

>NA|TRBV5-1|NA|TRBJ2-3
CASSHPGVTDTQYF
TGCGCCAGCAGCCATCCCGGGGTCACAGATACGCAGTATTTT
>NA|TRBV29-1|NA|TRBJ2-2
CSVGGTNTGELFF
TGCAGCGTTGGAGGGACGAACACCGGGGAGCTGTTTTTT
>NA|TRBV9|TRBD1|TRBJ1-4
CASSVDGTGGEKLFF
TGTGCCAGCAGCGTGGACGGGACAGGGGGTGAAAAACTGTTTTTT
>NA|TRBV5-1|NA|TRBJ2-3
CASSLTGRTDTQYF
TGCGCCAGCAGCTTGACAGGGAGGACAGATACGCAGTATTTT
>once|TRBV6-4|NA|TRBJ2-2
CASSAGNTGELFF
TGTGCCAGCAGTGCAGGGAACACCGGGGAGCTGTTTTTT
>NA|TRBV12-5|TRBD1|TRBJ2-5
CASGAPGQGNGETQYF
TGTGCTAGTGGTGCACCGGGACAGGGGAATGGAGAGACCCAGTACTTC
>NA|TRBV25-1|NA|TRBJ1-1
CASSGNTEAFF
TGTGCCAGCAGTGGGAACACTGAAGCTTTCTTT
>NA|TRBV7-9|NA|TRBJ2-3
CASSTDTQYF
TGTGCCAGCAGCACAGATACGCAGTATTTT
>NA|TRBV5-1|NA|TRBJ1-1
CASSYTGAEAFF
TGCGCCAGCAGCTATACAGGCGCTGAAGCTTTCTTT
>NA|TRBV19|NA|TRBJ2-1
CASSKTSSSSYNEQFF
TGTGCCAGTAGCAAGACCAGCTCGAGCTCCTACAATGAGCAGTTCTTC
>NA|TRBV6-1|NA|TRBJ1-5
CASSERVAVSNQPQHF
TGTGCCAGCAGTGAGAGGGTGGCGGTTAGCAATCAGCCCCAGCATTTT
>NA|TRBV19|NA|TRBJ1-2
CASSIPGVANRIYGYTF
TGTGCCAGTAGTATTCCAGGGGTCGCGAACAGGATCTATGGCTACACCTTC
>NA|TRBV30|NA|TRBJ1-2
CAWNPAGENGYTF
TGTGCCTGGAACCCGGCAGGGGAGAATGGCTACACCTTC
>NA|TRBV18|NA|TRBJ2-4
CASSPTWGDIQYF
TGTGCCAGCTCACCGACTTGGGGAGACATTCAGTACTTC
>NA|TRBV4-1|NA|TRBJ1-4
CASSQDHGSTEKLFF
TGCGCCAGCAGCCAAGATCACGGGAGTACTGAAAAACTGTTTTTT
>NA|TRBV2|TRBD1|TRBJ1-1
CAIQGQGGVNTEAFF
TGTGCCATTCAAGGACAGGGGGGAGTGAACACTGAAGCTTTCTTT
>NA|TRBV27|NA|TRBJ1-5
CASSRGALNNQPQHF
TGTGCCAGCAGTCGGGGGGCGCTGAACAATCAGCCCCAGCATTTT
>once|TRBV19|TRBD1|TRBJ2-7
CASSASRGTAYEQYF
TGTGCCAGTAGTGCCAGCAGGGGGACCGCCTACGAGCAGTACTTC
>NA|TRBV9|NA|TRBJ1-2
CASSPIYSYYYGYTF
TGTGCCAGCAGCCCCATTTACAGTTACTACTATGGCTACACCTTC
>once|TRBV2|TRBD1|TRBJ2-7
CASGTGDHEQYF
TGTGCCAGCGGGACAGGGGACCACGAGCAGTACTTC
>NA|TRBV19|NA|TRBJ1-2
CASSMGWLYTF
TGTGCCAGTAGTATGGGGTGGCTCTACACCTTC
>NA|TRBV7-8|TRBD2|TRBJ2-6
CASSLEHGRARSAGANVLTF
TGTGCCAGCAGCTTAGAGCACGGGAGGGCCAGGTCCGCTGGGGCCAACGTCCTGACTTTC
>NA|TRBV6-1|NA|TRBJ2-6
CASSERASSGANVLTF
TGTGCCAGCAGTGAAAGAGCGTCCTCTGGGGCCAACGTCCTGACTTTC
>NA|TRBV5-1|TRBD2|TRBJ2-5
CASSSGLAGQETQYF
TGCGCCAGCAGCTCGGGACTAGCGGGACAAGAGACCCAGTACTTC
>NA|TRBV28|TRBD1|TRBJ1-2
CASRLQGAYYGYTF
TGTGCCAGCAGGCTACAGGGGGCCTACTATGGCTACACCTTC
>NA|TRBV18|NA|TRBJ1-1
CASSPIRGTEAFF
TGTGCCAGCTCACCCATCAGGGGTACTGAAGCTTTCTTT
>NA|TRBV19|TRBD2|TRBJ2-3
CASSTWRELTDTQYF
TGTGCCAGTAGTACGTGGCGGGAGCTCACAGATACGCAGTATTTT
>NA|TRBV20-1|NA|TRBJ2-2
CSASPTNTGELFF
TGCAGTGCTAGTCCCACCAACACCGGGGAGCTGTTTTTT
>NA|TRBV19|TRBD1|TRBJ1-5
CASSIATGGNQPQHF
TGTGCCAGTAGTATAGCCACAGGGGGCAATCAGCCCCAGCATTTT
>NA|TRBV28|NA|TRBJ1-3
CASTWGVSGNTIYF
TGTGCCAGCACCTGGGGGGTCTCTGGAAACACCATATATTTT
>NA|TRBV12-5|TRBD1|TRBJ2-7
CASGSSDRQPYEQYF
TGTGCTAGTGGTTCCTCGGACAGGCAACCCTACGAGCAGTACTTC
>NA|TRBV12-3/TRBV12-4|NA|TRBJ2-3
CASSDHTDTQYF
TGTGCCAGCAGCGACCACACAGATACGCAGTATTTT
>NA|TRBV9|NA|TRBJ2-3
CASSVGSGSTDTQYF
TGTGCCAGCAGCGTAGGGTCGGGGAGCACAGATACGCAGTATTTT